These T cell receptor beta chains were read from a single sample in a study of human T cells and chemical hapten exposure. TCRdb called the RACE reads again in MiXCR, with one record for every CDR3 protein. Here the sample spans around 330,000 distinct CDR3 sequences, 5.5% being singletons. The sample in question was whole blood, obtained in connection with sensitization to the hapten diphenylcyclopropenone (DPC). These receptors came from a woman younger than 35 with alopecia areata. Some clones in this sample may be carry-over from other donors' samples. The CDR3 runs from the conserved cysteine through the conserved F or W. A D gene is named only where the DNA matches it firmly. Clone size, where shown, is once, few, many, or a class for clones that have expanded.

j_gene: TRBJ1-5; abundance: NA; v_gene: TRBV20-1; d_gene: TRBD1; CDR3aa: CSAPHMGQGRQPQHF; CDR3nt: TGCAGTGCTCCTCACATGGGACAGGGGAGGCAGCCCCAGCATTTT
j_gene: TRBJ2-1; abundance: many; v_gene: TRBV28; d_gene: NA; CDR3aa: CASSLRSEQFF; CDR3nt: TGTGCCAGCAGTCTCCGAAGTGAGCAGTTCTTC
j_gene: TRBJ2-1; abundance: NA; v_gene: TRBV2; d_gene: NA; CDR3aa: CASRETEDNEQFF; CDR3nt: TGTGCCAGCAGGGAAACGGAAGACAATGAGCAGTTCTTC
j_gene: TRBJ2-5; abundance: many; v_gene: TRBV28; d_gene: NA; CDR3aa: CASTESQETQYF; CDR3nt: TGTGCCAGCACCGAGAGTCAAGAGACCCAGTACTTC
j_gene: TRBJ1-1; abundance: NA; v_gene: TRBV4-2; d_gene: NA; CDR3aa: CASSHLTGMNTEAFF; CDR3nt: TGTGCCAGCAGCCACCTGACAGGCATGAACACTGAAGCTTTCTTT
j_gene: TRBJ2-3; abundance: NA; v_gene: TRBV18; d_gene: NA; CDR3aa: CASSPPGLSTDTQYF; CDR3nt: TGTGCCAGCTCACCACCGGGACTGAGCACAGATACGCAGTATTTT
j_gene: TRBJ2-2; abundance: many; v_gene: TRBV12-3/TRBV12-4; d_gene: TRBD1; CDR3aa: CASTPQGTTGELFF; CDR3nt: TGTGCCAGCACCCCACAGGGGACCACCGGGGAGCTGTTTTTT
j_gene: TRBJ1-1; abundance: many; v_gene: TRBV12-3/TRBV12-4; d_gene: NA; CDR3aa: CASSSLGDTEAFF; CDR3nt: TGTGCCAGCAGTTCACTGGGGGATACTGAAGCTTTCTTT
j_gene: TRBJ1-5; abundance: few; v_gene: TRBV6-2/TRBV6-3; d_gene: NA; CDR3aa: CASREDGNQPQHF; CDR3nt: TGTGCCAGCAGGGAGGATGGCAATCAGCCCCAGCATTTT
j_gene: TRBJ1-6; abundance: NA; v_gene: TRBV4-2; d_gene: NA; CDR3aa: CASSQYSGGNSPLHF; CDR3nt: TGTGCCAGCAGCCAGTACTCGGGGGGTAATTCACCCCTCCACTTT
j_gene: TRBJ1-5; abundance: few; v_gene: TRBV19; d_gene: NA; CDR3aa: CASSTLRHTDQPQHF; CDR3nt: TGTGCCAGTAGTACCCTTCGACATACCGATCAGCCCCAGCATTTT
j_gene: TRBJ2-1; abundance: few; v_gene: TRBV10-3; d_gene: TRBD2; CDR3aa: CAISPTSGGAVNNEQFF; CDR3nt: TGTGCCATCAGTCCTACTAGCGGGGGGGCAGTTAACAATGAGCAGTTCTTC
j_gene: TRBJ1-1; abundance: NA; v_gene: TRBV5-4; d_gene: NA; CDR3aa: CASSTEQFEAFF; CDR3nt: TGTGCCAGCAGCACTGAACAGTTTGAAGCTTTCTTT
j_gene: TRBJ2-1; abundance: many; v_gene: TRBV28; d_gene: TRBD1; CDR3aa: CASSDRTGGVYNEQFF; CDR3nt: TGTGCCAGCAGCGATAGGACAGGAGGTGTTTACAATGAGCAGTTCTTC
j_gene: TRBJ2-3; abundance: NA; v_gene: TRBV2; d_gene: TRBD1; CDR3aa: CASSWDRVLDTQYF; CDR3nt: TGTGCCAGCAGTTGGGACAGGGTACTGGATACGCAGTATTTT
j_gene: TRBJ2-7; abundance: NA; v_gene: TRBV3-1; d_gene: NA; CDR3aa: CASSQDGEQYF; CDR3nt: TGTGCCAGCAGCCAAGACGGTGAGCAGTACTTC
j_gene: TRBJ1-3; abundance: few; v_gene: TRBV20-1; d_gene: NA; CDR3aa: CSAPSSGNTIYF; CDR3nt: TGCAGTGCTCCCAGCTCTGGAAACACCATATATTTT
j_gene: TRBJ1-1; abundance: NA; v_gene: TRBV6-2/TRBV6-3; d_gene: NA; CDR3aa: CASTPHRAYVNTEAFF; CDR3nt: TGTGCCAGCACCCCACACAGGGCTTACGTGAACACTGAAGCTTTCTTT
j_gene: TRBJ2-1; abundance: NA; v_gene: TRBV11-2; d_gene: TRBD2; CDR3aa: CASSGGGLADYNEQFF; CDR3nt: TGTGCCAGCAGCGGGGGGGGACTAGCGGATTACAATGAGCAGTTCTTC
j_gene: TRBJ1-5; abundance: many; v_gene: TRBV12-3/TRBV12-4; d_gene: NA; CDR3aa: CASSPDLNQPQHF; CDR3nt: TGTGCCAGCAGTCCCGATCTCAATCAGCCCCAGCATTTT
j_gene: TRBJ2-3; abundance: few; v_gene: TRBV4-2; d_gene: TRBD2; CDR3aa: CASSQVWRGDTDTQYF; CDR3nt: TGTGCCAGCAGCCAAGTGTGGCGGGGGGACACAGATACGCAGTATTTT
j_gene: TRBJ1-1; abundance: NA; v_gene: TRBV18; d_gene: NA; CDR3aa: CASSPRGLNTEAFF; CDR3nt: TGTGCCAGCTCACCACGGGGATTGAACACTGAAGCTTTCTTT
j_gene: TRBJ2-3; abundance: NA; v_gene: TRBV12-3/TRBV12-4; d_gene: NA; CDR3aa: CASSQFGVGPARTDTQYF; CDR3nt: TGTGCCAGCAGTCAATTTGGGGTTGGCCCAGCTAGGACAGATACGCAGTATTTT
j_gene: TRBJ2-2; abundance: few; v_gene: TRBV4-2; d_gene: NA; CDR3aa: CASSQVPGEDTGELFF; CDR3nt: TGTGCCAGCAGCCAAGTACCGGGGGAGGACACCGGGGAGCTGTTTTTT